Listed below are T cell receptor beta chains from one sample, sequenced in a study of CXCR3-negative and CXCR3-positive naive CD8 T cells. TCRdb reprocessed the 5' RACE reads and stores each CDR3 protein as one record, lacking DNA. The repertoire table contains about 150,000 distinct CDR3 sequences. Sequencing input: naive CXCR3+ CD8+ T cells from blood. The receptors originated from a human donor in good health. Some clones in this sample may be carry-over from other donors' samples. The CDR3 runs from the conserved cysteine through the conserved F or W.

TRBJ2-2 | TRBV9 | CASSAKPSGTNTAELFF
TRBJ1-2 | TRBV12-3/TRBV12-4 | CASSGYIYGYTF
TRBJ2-2 | TRBV19 | CASSDLAGADTGELFF
TRBJ2-7 | TRBV4-1 | CASSQDASLYYEQYF
TRBJ2-3 | TRBV29-1 | CSVEVLGATDTQYF
TRBJ2-7 | TRBV12-5 | CATRDRVIDEQYF
TRBJ2-7 | TRBV29-1 | CSVTDNYEQYF
TRBJ1-1 | TRBV19 | CASSMRRGYTEAFF
TRBJ2-7 | TRBV27 | CASSLQAPNFHEQYF
TRBJ1-1 | TRBV19 | CASSIEPAAAEAFF
TRBJ1-5 | TRBV5-5 | CASSPTEGRMVNQPQHF
TRBJ1-5 | TRBV28 | CASSAISGAWSNQPQHF
TRBJ2-3 | TRBV29-1 | CSVEGGTGADTQYF
TRBJ1-6 | TRBV5-6 | CASSLAASREPLHF
TRBJ2-3 | TRBV3-1 | CASSQGGAGGTQYF
TRBJ2-5 | TRBV20-1 | CSARGELAETQYF
TRBJ2-1 | TRBV3-1 | CASSQVASGRDNEQFF
TRBJ2-1 | TRBV11-2 | CASSFEWRLAGDGDSEQFF
TRBJ2-1 | TRBV7-3 | CASSLLAGSDNEQFF
TRBJ2-4 | TRBV21-1 | CASSKNGIRSLAKNIQYF
TRBJ2-2 | TRBV30 | CAWSVAPGPNTGELFF
TRBJ1-1 | TRBV29-1 | CSVEFRYTEAFF
TRBJ1-1 | TRBV7-9 | CASSPRPGGGTEAFF
TRBJ1-2 | TRBV4-3 | CASSQQVAGGLGYGYTF
TRBJ2-3 | TRBV29-1 | CSVADPGLAGHDTQYF
TRBJ2-7 | TRBV6-6 | CASRWSTSGYYEQYF
TRBJ2-7 | TRBV20-1 | CSARERSSYEQYF
TRBJ1-1 | TRBV30 | CAWSEGDYTEAFF
TRBJ2-7 | TRBV6-2/TRBV6-3 | CASTHGRAVEQYF
TRBJ2-1 | TRBV12-3/TRBV12-4 | CASSRLAPDNEQFF
TRBJ1-2 | TRBV28 | CASSLPQGGSYGYTF
TRBJ1-2 | TRBV15 | CATSRDLNRVYGYTF
TRBJ2-5 | TRBV6-5 | CASFEGVGETQYF
TRBJ2-7 | TRBV4-2 | CASSQPEQGRGEQYF
TRBJ2-1 | TRBV7-2 | CASSLVGAYNEQFF
TRBJ2-3 | TRBV29-1 | CSVGDRESFDTQYF
TRBJ2-2 | TRBV29-1 | CSVELRGAGYNGELFF
TRBJ2-3 | TRBV29-1 | CSVDLSRLDTQYF
TRBJ2-7 | TRBV9 | CASSVEEGNPGQGFYEQYF
TRBJ2-3 | TRBV24-1 | CATSITGGDTQYF
TRBJ2-1 | TRBV25-1 | CASRDRAYNEQFF
TRBJ2-7 | TRBV28 | CASSPGAGITYEQYF
TRBJ2-1 | TRBV29-1 | CGFKREGEQFF
TRBJ2-5 | TRBV29-1 | CSVGTGGPYETQYF